The clone carrying this T cell receptor beta chain is a singleton in its sample. This entry comes from a study of blood T cell repertoires in COVID-19. Overall study context: COVID-19 samples collected from the United States, Italy and Spain covered acute and convalescent phases. From T cells, B-cell-depleted T cells, or PBMCs came the material, which was cDNA or gDNA.

Assay: immunoSEQ multiplex PCR; the TCRdb copy retains only in-frame clones and omits some. The table has about 150,000 clones, around 86% seen once; the top ten hold 2% to 2.5%. This CDR3 comprises 15 residues. After removal of 3 bases from V and 6 bases from J, the junction contained 7 bases not matched to a gene. The germline CDR1 and CDR2 sequences are LGHDT and YNNKEL (reference sequence). The sample consisted of peripheral blood. The rearrangement uses TRBV3-1 (or the pseudogene TRBV3-2) and TRBJ2-4; 8 bases agree with TRBD2. The sequence derives from a man between 50 and 59 years old with active COVID-19. The CDR3 region has the DNA TGTGCCAGCAGCCATGGGGGGACTAGTGGAAACATTCAGTACTTC. Its translation: CASSHGGTSGNIQYF.